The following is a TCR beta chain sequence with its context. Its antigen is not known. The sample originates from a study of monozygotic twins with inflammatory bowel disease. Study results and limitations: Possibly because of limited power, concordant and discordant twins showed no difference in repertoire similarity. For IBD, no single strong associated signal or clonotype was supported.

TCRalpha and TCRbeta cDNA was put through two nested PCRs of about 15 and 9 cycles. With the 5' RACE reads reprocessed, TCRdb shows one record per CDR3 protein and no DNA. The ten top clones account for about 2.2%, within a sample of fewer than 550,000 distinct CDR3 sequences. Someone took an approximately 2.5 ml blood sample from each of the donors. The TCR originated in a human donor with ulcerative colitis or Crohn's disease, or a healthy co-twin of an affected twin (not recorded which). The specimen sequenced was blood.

This chain's CDR3 is CAIRGTGGGTEAFF. This chain connects TRBV10-3 to TRBJ1-1; TCRdb names TRBD1, which stays unverified in the absence of DNA. The V gene's germline CDR1 is ENHRY and CDR2 SYGVKD. The CDR3 length is 14 residues.